This entry lists 20 T cell receptor beta chains sequenced from one sample in a study of blood T cell repertoires in COVID-19. The assay was immunoSEQ multiplex PCR, and TCRdb's table has in-frame clones only and misses some. The sample shows around 190,000 clones, around 83% of them seen only once. The specimen sequenced was peripheral blood. The receptors come from a human donor in a cohort sampled during active COVID-19.

The chain links TRBV19 to TRBJ2-3; 9 nucleotides agree with TRBD1. The CDR3 is 15 amino acids. After removal of 9 bases from V and 0 bases from J, the junction contained 7 bases not matched to a gene. CDR1 and CDR2 from the germline V gene are LNHDA and SQIVND (reference sequence). As DNA, the CDR3 is TGTGCCAGCCACCTACAGGGGGCAAGCACAGATACGCAGTATTTT. Translation gives CASHLQGASTDTQYF.

This sequence joins TRBV6-6 and TRBJ2-3, with 7 bases identical to TRBD1. The germline V gene encodes CDR1 MNHNY and CDR2 SVGAGI (reference sequence). CDR3 length equals 17 residues. J was trimmed by 3 bases and V by 5 bases; bases with no gene match: 14. The CDR3 sequence: CASSPGQPIRRTDTQYF. DNA for the CDR3: TGTGCCAGCAGTCCGGGACAGCCTATCCGACGGACAGATACGCAGTATTTT.

The chain employs TRBV2 and TRBJ2-7, with TRBD2 matching 7 bases. Looked up from germline, CDR1 is SNHLY and CDR2 is FYNNEI. The CDR3 sequence is 18 residues long. After removal of 5 bases from V and 2 bases from J, the junction contained 18 bases not matched to a gene. CDR3 bases: TGTGCCAGCAGTCCAGGGCCTAGCGGAGGCCCAGGGCCCTACGAGCAGTACTTC. Translation: CASSPGPSGGPGPYEQYF.

The genes are TRBV19 and TRBJ2-7; TRBD1 aligns across 8 bases. Germline V gives CDR1 LNHDA, CDR2 SQIVND (reference sequence). This CDR3 contains 12 residues. The V and J ends lost 5 bases and 3 bases, in that order; junction bases with no gene match: 0. The CDR3 spells CASSDRGYEQYF. The CDR3 region has the DNA TGTGCCAGTAGTGACAGGGGCTACGAGCAGTACTTC.

J is TRBJ1-2 and V is TRBV7-2, with a possible D match to TRBD1 (6 bases). The V and J ends lost 8 bases and 4 bases respectively, with 23 bases between them. The CDR3 extends over 16 amino acids. CDR1 is SGHTA and CDR2 is FQGNSA in the germline V gene. The CDR3 coding sequence is TGTGCCAGCGGCATCCCAAGATACAGGGACGGCTATGGCTACACCTTC. Its translation: CASGIPRYRDGYGYTF.

The V gene is TRBV19, the J gene TRBJ1-5; 8 bases are shared with TRBD1. The germline V gene encodes CDR1 LNHDA and CDR2 SQIVND (reference sequence). The CDR3 has 16 amino acids. Losses at the gene ends were 1 base for V and 6 bases for J; bases not matched to a gene: 8. The CDR3 loop is CASSIGAGGGGQPQHF. The CDR3 DNA follows: TGTGCCAGTAGTATAGGCGCAGGGGGCGGTGGTCAGCCCCAGCATTTT.

This sequence joins TRBV5-1 and TRBJ2-5, with TRBD2 matching 16 bases. Germline CDR1 reads SGHRS; CDR2 reads YFSETQ. CDR3 length: 17 residues. V trimming: 10 bases; J trimming: 5 bases; junction bases outside the gene matches: 14. The CDR3 here is CASRTGLAGGGQETQYF. CDR3 bases: TGCGCCTCACGCACGGGACTAGCGGGAGGGGGTCAGGAGACCCAGTACTTC.

This clone was picked up a small number of times. V and J are TRBV28 and TRBJ1-1; D unclear. Trimming stripped 1 base from V and 1 base from J, with 10 bases between. This CDR3 has 15 amino acids. Germline values: CDR1 MDHEN, CDR2 SYDVKM. DNA of the CDR3: TGTGCCAGCAGTTTATTCACCCCGGGGAACACTGAAGCTTTCTTT. Translation gives CASSLFTPGNTEAFF.

This clone was counted between two and nine times. The CDR3 loop reads CASRKRVDSYNEQFF. The CDR3 coding sequence is TGTGCCAGTAGGAAGCGGGTTGACTCCTACAATGAGCAGTTCTTC. The rearrangement joins TRBV19 to TRBJ2-1; tentative D call: TRBD2 (6 bases). Germline V CDR1 and CDR2: LNHDA, SQIVND (reference sequence). The CDR3 extends over 15 amino acids. Trimming removed 6 bases at V and 0 bases at J, with 12 bases between.

This chain joins TRBV19 and TRBJ2-1; the match to TRBD2 covers 12 bases. The CDR3 spans 17 residues. Per germline, CDR1 LNHDA and CDR2 SQIVND (reference sequence). The V segment lost 6 bases and the J segment 6 bases; nucleotides outside the gene matches: 12. DNA of the CDR3: TGTGCCAGTAGGATAAAATCGTGGACTAGCGGGATCAATGAGCAGTTCTTC. Encoded protein: CASRIKSWTSGINEQFF.

The rearrangement uses TRBV28 and TRBJ2-7; the match to TRBD2 covers 10 bases. The CDR3 contains 14 residues. Germline CDR1 and CDR2: MDHEN and SYDVKM. The trim removed 6 bases at V and 4 bases at J, leaving 6 bases unmatched. DNA for the CDR3: TGTGCCAGCAGCTCGGCTAGCGGGAGTTACGAGCAGTACTTC. Amino acid sequence: CASSSASGSYEQYF.

The chain has TRBV7-8 and TRBJ1-2; perhaps TRBD1 as D (6 bases). V lost 5 bases to trimming and J lost 4 bases, with 14 bases between them. Germline CDR1 reads SGHVS; CDR2 reads FQNEAQ. CDR3 size: 14 residues. The CDR3 DNA is TGTGCCAGCAGCAAGTCAGGGGCCGGCTATGGCTACACCTTC. It yields the protein CASSKSGAGYGYTF.

This sequence joins TRBV5-4 and TRBJ1-6, with 8 bases matching TRBD1. The trim removed 5 bases at V and 6 bases at J, leaving 7 bases unmatched. This CDR3 contains 15 residues. Germline assignment: CDR1 SGHNT and CDR2 YYREEE (reference sequence). The CDR3 loop is CASSLNRGTNSPLHF. The CDR3 DNA is TGTGCCAGCAGTCTCAACAGGGGGACTAATTCACCCCTCCACTTT.

This clone was seen at least ten times. The chain is built from TRBV10-2 and TRBJ2-1, with D possibly being TRBD1 (6 bases). CDR3 length: 15 amino acids. V was shortened by 10 bases and J by 0 bases, with 16 bases between the two germline ends. Germline V gives CDR1 WSHSY, CDR2 SAAADI. The CDR3 is CATRGGWGSYNEQFF. CDR3 DNA: TGCGCCACAAGAGGGGGATGGGGCTCCTACAATGAGCAGTTCTTC.

The chain links TRBV4-2 to TRBJ2-2; maybe TRBD2 (6 bases). The V end was cut by 10 bases, the J end by 6 bases, with 15 bases between. CDR3 length equals 13 residues. Germline V gene data show CDR1 as LGHNA and CDR2 as YNFKEQ. Written as DNA, the CDR3 is TGTGCCACAGCCCCGGAGGGCCCCGGGGAGCTGTTTTTT. Translated, it gives CATAPEGPGELFF.

This sequence joins TRBV3-1 (or the pseudogene TRBV3-2) and TRBJ2-1, with 9 bases lining up with TRBD2. Per the germline V gene, CDR1 is LGHDT and CDR2 is YNNKEL (reference sequence). The CDR3 is made up of 17 amino acids. V dropped 6 bases and J dropped 6; count of bases not matched to a gene: 15. CDR3 nucleotide sequence: TGTGCCAGCAGGAGAGCTAGCGGGACTCCCGATGGCAATGAGCAGTTCTTC. It specifies CASRRASGTPDGNEQFF.

This clone occurred once. V is TRBV7-8 and J is TRBJ2-7, with D possibly being TRBD1 (5 bases). Germline values: CDR1 SGHVS, CDR2 FQNEAQ. V was trimmed by 5 bases and J by 3 bases, leaving 20 bases between them. The length of the CDR3 is 16 residues. The CDR3: CASSGLWTPKYYEQYF. DNA of the CDR3: TGTGCCAGCAGCGGTCTTTGGACACCAAAATACTACGAGCAGTACTTC. Supplemented by reference TRBV7-8 and TRBJ2-7, the full variable domain reads GAGVSQSPRYKVAKRGQDVALRCDPISGHVSLFWYQQALGQGPEFLTYFQNEAQLDKSGLPSDRFFAERPEGSVSTLKIQRTQQEDSAVYLCASSGLWTPKYYEQYFGPGTRLTVT.

The rearrangement links TRBV3-1 (or the pseudogene TRBV3-2) to TRBJ2-7, with D tentatively TRBD2 (6 bases). Looked up from germline, CDR1 is LGHDT and CDR2 is YNNKEL (reference sequence). V was cut by 3 bases and J by 4 bases, with 13 bases left in between. The CDR3 is 14 residues long. DNA of the CDR3: TGTGCCAGCAGCCACTGGCGGGGTAGGTACGAGCAGTACTTC. Its translation: CASSHWRGRYEQYF.

This chain connects TRBV29-1 to TRBJ2-3; D might be TRBD2 (6 bases). CDR3 length equals 11 residues. Germline-derived CDR1 and CDR2 are SQVTM and ANQGSEA. Trimming pared 5 bases from V and 13 bases from J, leaving 16 bases between. CDR3 in amino acids: CSVPRGEREYF. Written as DNA, the CDR3 is TGCAGCGTTCCCCGCGGGGAACGAGAGTATTTT.

The chain joins TRBV28 to TRBJ2-1; tentatively, D is TRBD2 (7 bases). The V gene's germline CDR1 is MDHEN and CDR2 SYDVKM. The ends were cut back, 6 bases at V and 9 bases at J, with 24 bases in the middle. This CDR3 region has 16 residues. CDR3 bases: TGTGCCAGCAGCCCTGGGGGGGGCGGTCATGGGGCTGAGCAGTTCTTC. Translation gives CASSPGGGGHGAEQFF.